This T cell receptor (beta chain) was sequenced for a study of shared clonotypes between healthy human individuals (dated by TCRdb to 2019 to 2021). Looking at the study overall: The cohort included a few men and two women between 18 and 49 years of age. For each donor, three plates each were used for CD4 naive and CD4 memory, two plates were used for CD8 naive, and one plate was used for CD8 memory. The study deeply sequenced blood TCR repertoires of about 5 healthy adults to estimate repertoire size and the extent of clonotype sharing between individuals. To increase sequencing depth and limit assay-specific biases, TCR repertoire library preparation and sequencing were carried out by different laboratories using diverse techniques. Each donor's leukapheresis produced roughly between roughly 0.85 and 9.5 billion PBMCs.

Reading the germline V gene (reference sequence) gives CDR1 SEHNR and CDR2 FQNEAQ. The trim is 8 bases for V and 0 bases for J, with a gap of 7 bases between the germline ends. The CDR3 numbers 12 residues from cysteine through phenylalanine. Only CDR3 DNA remains: 36 bases, in frame from the first base. On this clone itself: Its binding antigen is unknown. Base qualities are not at hand, and no much larger clone is one base apart. Additional DNA sequences in this sample encode the identical CDR3.

The paper as a whole reports these results and caveats: Naive subsets generally had larger estimated clonotype richness than memory subsets. Because the study included only a small number of donors, the genetic and exposure-history diversity represented was limited. Incomplete sequencing was indicated by rarefaction of sorted-subset datasets, despite the large sequencing depth. When several donors were compared, the shared fraction of clonotypes was around 4.6% for naive CD4, around 3.6% for naive CD8, 2.3% for memory CD4, and under 0.5% for memory CD8. Based on pairwise subsampling, the degree of clonotype sharing among donors was expected to be affected by sequencing depth. Clonotypes shared by all four sorted-subset donors showed higher generation probabilities than non-shared clonotypes. Sampling was restricted to blood, and TCR repertoires in tissues likely differ from the TCR repertoires found in blood.

For the CD8 naive samples, CD45RO-negative cells were positively selected for CCR7, yielding a CD45RA+CCR7+ population from which TemRA cells were excluded. The donors were healthy, HIV-negative adults with no recently reported acute infections or vaccinations. Only Caucasian adults living in Nashville, Tennessee, USA were represented among the donors. After blood collection by leukapheresis, PBMCs were isolated using Ficoll-Histopaque density gradient centrifugation and then cryopreserved in the vapor phase of liquid nitrogen. Analytical flow cytometry was used to check the purity and quantity of every magnetically sorted T cell population. Each sorted fraction had its genomic DNA isolated and then quantified by UV absorbance on a Nanodrop 2000c. TCR CDR3 regions were amplified from genomic DNA by multiplex PCR using the deep immunoSEQ assay. For each cell subset, the extracted genomic DNA was distributed evenly across all wells of several immunoSEQ 96-well plates, and each plate served as one replicate. For sorted subsets, 200 to 250 ng of genomic DNA, equivalent to 25,000 to 30,000 T cell genomes, went into each replicate PCR. The purified libraries were quantified using a Qubit 3.0 fluorometer, sized with a Bioanalyzer 2100, and then quantified again using the KAPA Library Quantification kit. Every immunoSEQ 96-well plate was sequenced on a separate single-read 150-cycle Illumina NextSeq 550 flow cell. The authors' analysis ran thus. Because the immunoSEQ output held only junctional sequences and lacked quality scores, the filtering could not match the filtering applied to full-length reads. Sequences were annotated with PyIR, a Python wrapper for IgBLAST v1.9, using IMGT germline references to assign V/J genes and CDR3. Any read was removed if the V/J assignment was weak (E-value above 1e-6), the CDR3 was missing, or the read contained stop codons, out-of-frame junctions, or ambiguous translated residues. V3J clonotypes were defined by identical inferred V gene, J gene, and CDR3 amino acid sequence. The percentage overlap between two repertoires was calculated by dividing the number of shared unique clonotypes by the size of the smaller repertoire. Three approaches were used to assess repertoire richness: RTK rarefaction, the Chao1 estimator, and Recon v2.1 estimates of unobserved clonotypes. For all TCRbeta clonotypes obtained by the gDNA method from several donors, generation probabilities were computed with OLGA. This immuneACCESS table, as held by TCRdb, lists in-frame sequences with V and J called but not all clones. Of the missing ones, under half trace to an unresolved V gene in checked studies; the others have no known cause. V and J calls and clone size are those listed in that table; D and trimming were worked out from the DNA. Recorded for this sample are roughly 1,800,000 clones; approximately 94% of them occurred a single time. The leading ten clones occupy approximately 1% of the sample.

The specimen was naive CD8+ T cells sorted from blood. The cell subset or site label of this sample denotes: CD45RA+CCR7+. The chain uses TRBV7-9 and TRBJ1-1; no confident D gene assignment can be made. This clonotype was obtained from a man aged 18-30 years in good health. CDR3 protein: CASGTVNTEAFF. The DNA sequence follows: TGTGCCAGCGGAACGGTGAACACTGAAGCTTTCTTT.